This T cell receptor beta chain was identified in a study of CD8+CD57+ T cells in acquired aplastic anemia. Overall study context: Healthy CD8+ samples averaged approximately 11 million reads. Overall study findings and caveats: Between the patient and control groups, CD8+ Simpson's diversity did not differ significantly. Patients and controls shared just under 30 CD8+ CDR3 sequences.

Germline lookup yields CDR1 SGHRS and CDR2 YFSETQ. Trimming at V came to 7 bases and at J to 6 bases, leaving 12 bases not matched to a gene. This CDR3 region has 15 residues. This clonotype has a count of ten or more. Its target is unknown. For CDR3 and TCR beta VDJ profiling, genomic DNA was the template used. TCRdb analysed the reads with MiXCR anew, one entry per CDR3 protein. This sample carries roughly 58,000 distinct CDR3 sequences, 50% to 70% of them seen once, and the ten largest clones take about 2.5%. The V gene is TRBV5-1, the J gene TRBJ2-1; TRBD2 matches 8 bases. This TCR derives from a human donor in good health, serving as a control. Source material: sorted CD4+, CD8+, or CD8+CD57+ T cells (not recorded which) from PBMCs. The CDR3 protein is CASGPTSVGFNEQFF. DNA of the CDR3: TGCGCCAGCGGCCCGACTAGCGTGGGGTTCAATGAGCAGTTCTTC.